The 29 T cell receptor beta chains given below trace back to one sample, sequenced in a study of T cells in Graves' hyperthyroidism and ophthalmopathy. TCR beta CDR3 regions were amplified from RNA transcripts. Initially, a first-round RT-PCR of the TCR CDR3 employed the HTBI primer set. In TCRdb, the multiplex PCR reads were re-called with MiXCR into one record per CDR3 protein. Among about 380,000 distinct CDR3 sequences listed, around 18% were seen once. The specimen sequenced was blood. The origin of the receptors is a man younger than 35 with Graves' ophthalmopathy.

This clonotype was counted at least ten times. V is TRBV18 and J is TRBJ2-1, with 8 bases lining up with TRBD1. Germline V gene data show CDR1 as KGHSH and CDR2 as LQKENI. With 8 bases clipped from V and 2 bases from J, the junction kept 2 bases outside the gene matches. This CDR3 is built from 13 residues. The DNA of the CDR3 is TGTGCCAGCCGGACAGGGACCTACAATGAGCAGTTCTTC. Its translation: CASRTGTYNEQFF.

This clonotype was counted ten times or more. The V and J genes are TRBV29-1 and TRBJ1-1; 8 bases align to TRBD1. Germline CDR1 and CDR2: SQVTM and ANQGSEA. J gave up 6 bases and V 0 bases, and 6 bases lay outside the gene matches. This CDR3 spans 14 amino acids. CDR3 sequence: CSVEDQGAASEAFF. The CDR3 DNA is TGCAGCGTTGAAGATCAGGGGGCGGCGTCTGAAGCTTTCTTT.

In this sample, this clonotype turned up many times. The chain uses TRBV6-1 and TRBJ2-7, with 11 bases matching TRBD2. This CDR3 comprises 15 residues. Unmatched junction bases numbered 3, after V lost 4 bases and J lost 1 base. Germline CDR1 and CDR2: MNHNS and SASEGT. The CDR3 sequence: CASSVTSGGSYEQYF. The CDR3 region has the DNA TGTGCCAGCAGTGTTACTAGCGGGGGATCCTACGAGCAGTACTTC.

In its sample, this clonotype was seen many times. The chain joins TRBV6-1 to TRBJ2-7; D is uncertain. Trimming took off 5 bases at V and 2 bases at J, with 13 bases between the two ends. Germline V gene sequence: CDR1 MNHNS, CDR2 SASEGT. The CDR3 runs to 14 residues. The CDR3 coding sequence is TGTGCCAGCAGTCCCGGACGTGAAGCCTACGAGCAGTACTTC. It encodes CASSPGREAYEQYF.

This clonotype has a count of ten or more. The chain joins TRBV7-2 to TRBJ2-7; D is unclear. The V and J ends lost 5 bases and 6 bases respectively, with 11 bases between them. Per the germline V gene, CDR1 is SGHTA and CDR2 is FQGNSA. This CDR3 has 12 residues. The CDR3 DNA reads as TGTGCCAGCAGCGCCGGCGCCCCCGAGCAGTACTTC. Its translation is CASSAGAPEQYF. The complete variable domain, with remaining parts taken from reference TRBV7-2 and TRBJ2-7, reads GAGVSQSPSNKVTEKGKDVELRCDPISGHTALYWYRQSLGQGLEFLIYFQGNSAPDKSGLPSDRFSAERTGGSVSTLTIQRTQQEDSAVYLCASSAGAPEQYFGPGTRLTVT.

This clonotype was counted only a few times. CDR3 sequence: CASSWAPRLGYTF. As DNA, the CDR3 is TGTGCCAGCAGCTGGGCCCCACGACTTGGCTACACCTTC. The V and J genes are TRBV7-9 and TRBJ1-2; D remains unclear. There are 13 residues in the CDR3. Germline V gene data show CDR1 as SEHNR and CDR2 as FQNEAQ (reference sequence). Trimming took off 4 bases at V and 7 bases at J, with 13 bases between the two ends.

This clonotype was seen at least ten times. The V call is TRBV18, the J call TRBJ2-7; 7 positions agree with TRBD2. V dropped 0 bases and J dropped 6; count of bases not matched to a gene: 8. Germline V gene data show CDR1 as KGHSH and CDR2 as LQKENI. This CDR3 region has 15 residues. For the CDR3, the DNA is TGTGCCAGCTCACCACCTGGACTAGAAAGGCGCGAGCAGTACTTC. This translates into CASSPPGLERREQYF.

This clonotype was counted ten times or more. DNA for the CDR3: TGCGCCAGCAGCCGGGAAGACAGGGTCGGGGGCTACACCTTC. Translating it yields CASSREDRVGGYTF. The chain recombines TRBV5-1 with TRBJ1-2, with TRBD1 identical over 7 bases. This CDR3 comprises 14 residues. V lost 4 bases to trimming and J lost 8 bases; unmatched junction nucleotides: 11. Germline-derived CDR1 and CDR2 are SGHRS and YFSETQ.

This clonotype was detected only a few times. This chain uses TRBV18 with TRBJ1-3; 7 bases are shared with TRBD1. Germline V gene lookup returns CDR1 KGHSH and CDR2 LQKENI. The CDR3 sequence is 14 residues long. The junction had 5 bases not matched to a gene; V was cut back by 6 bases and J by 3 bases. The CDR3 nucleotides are TGTGCCAGCTCCCATGGGACAGTTGGAAACACCATATATTTT. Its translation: CASSHGTVGNTIYF.

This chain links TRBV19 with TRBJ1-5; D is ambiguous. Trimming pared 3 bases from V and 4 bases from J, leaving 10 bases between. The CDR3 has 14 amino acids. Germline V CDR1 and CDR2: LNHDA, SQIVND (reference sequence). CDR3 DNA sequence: TGTGCCAGTAGTATGGGTCAGACGAATCAGCCCCAGCATTTT. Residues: CASSMGQTNQPQHF.

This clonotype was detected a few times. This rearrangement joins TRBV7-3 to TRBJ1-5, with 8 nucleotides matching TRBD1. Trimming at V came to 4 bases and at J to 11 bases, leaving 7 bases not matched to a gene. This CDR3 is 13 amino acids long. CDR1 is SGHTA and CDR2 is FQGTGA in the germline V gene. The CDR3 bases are TGTGCCAGCAGCTCAACAGGGGGGGCGGCCCAGCATTTT. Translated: CASSSTGGAAQHF.

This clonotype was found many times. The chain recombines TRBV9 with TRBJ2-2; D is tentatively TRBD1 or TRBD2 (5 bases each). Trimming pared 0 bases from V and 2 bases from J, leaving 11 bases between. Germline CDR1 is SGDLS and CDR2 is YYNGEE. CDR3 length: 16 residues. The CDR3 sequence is CASSVGGSANTGELFF. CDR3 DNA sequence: TGTGCCAGCAGCGTAGGGGGGAGCGCTAACACCGGGGAGCTGTTTTTT.

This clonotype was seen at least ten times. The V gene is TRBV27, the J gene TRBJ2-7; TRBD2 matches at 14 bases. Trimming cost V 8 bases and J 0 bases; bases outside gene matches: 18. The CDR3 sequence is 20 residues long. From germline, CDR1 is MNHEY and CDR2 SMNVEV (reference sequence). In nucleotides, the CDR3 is TGTGCCAGCTTTGGACCCCCTAGGACTAGCGGGGGGCTTTTCTCCTACGAGCAGTACTTC. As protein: CASFGPPRTSGGLFSYEQYF.

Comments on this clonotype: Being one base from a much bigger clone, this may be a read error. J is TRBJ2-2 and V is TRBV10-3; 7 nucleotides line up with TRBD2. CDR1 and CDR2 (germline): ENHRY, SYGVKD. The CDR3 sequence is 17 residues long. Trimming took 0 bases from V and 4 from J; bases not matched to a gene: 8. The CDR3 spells CAISESVGGRLTGELFF. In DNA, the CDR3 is TGTGCCATCAGTGAGTCCGTGGGAGGGAGACTCACCGGGGAGCTGTTTTTT.

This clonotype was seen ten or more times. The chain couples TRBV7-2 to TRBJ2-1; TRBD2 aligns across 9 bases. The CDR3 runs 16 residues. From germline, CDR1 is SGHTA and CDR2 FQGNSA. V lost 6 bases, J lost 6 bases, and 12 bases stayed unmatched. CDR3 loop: CASRSSGGSDFNEQFF. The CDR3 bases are TGTGCCAGCAGGTCAAGCGGGGGGTCGGATTTCAATGAGCAGTTCTTC.

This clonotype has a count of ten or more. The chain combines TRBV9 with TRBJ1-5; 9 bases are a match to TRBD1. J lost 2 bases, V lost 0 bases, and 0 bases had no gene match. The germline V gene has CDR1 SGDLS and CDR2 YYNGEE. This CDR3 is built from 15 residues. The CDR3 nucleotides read TGTGCCAGCAGCGTAGGGACAGGGGGCAATCAGCCCCAGCATTTT. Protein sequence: CASSVGTGGNQPQHF.

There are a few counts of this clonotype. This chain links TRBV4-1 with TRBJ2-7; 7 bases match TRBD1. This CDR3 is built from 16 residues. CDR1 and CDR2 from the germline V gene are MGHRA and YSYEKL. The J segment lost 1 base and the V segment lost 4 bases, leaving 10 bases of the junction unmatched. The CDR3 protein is CASSLHLTGESYEQYF. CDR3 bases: TGCGCCAGCAGCCTCCACCTAACAGGGGAATCCTACGAGCAGTACTTC.

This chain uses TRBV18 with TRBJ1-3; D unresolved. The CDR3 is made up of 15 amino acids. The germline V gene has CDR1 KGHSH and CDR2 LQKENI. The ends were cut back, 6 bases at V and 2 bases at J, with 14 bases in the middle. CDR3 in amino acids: CASSATSPPGNTIYF. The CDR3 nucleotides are TGTGCCAGCTCGGCAACTTCCCCCCCTGGAAACACCATATATTTT.

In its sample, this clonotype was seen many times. CDR3 amino acids: CASSYGNEAFF. The CDR3 nucleotides read TGTGCCAGCAGTTACGGCAATGAAGCTTTCTTT. The chain recombines TRBV6-5 with TRBJ1-1, with D hard to call. Germline V CDR1 and CDR2: MNHEY, SVGAGI. The CDR3 spans 11 residues. Trimming took off 2 bases at V and 7 bases at J, with 5 bases between the two ends.

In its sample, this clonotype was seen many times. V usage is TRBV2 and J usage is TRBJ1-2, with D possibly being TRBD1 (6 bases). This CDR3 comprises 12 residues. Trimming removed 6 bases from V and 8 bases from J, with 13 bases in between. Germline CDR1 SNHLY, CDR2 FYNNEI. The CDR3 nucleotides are TGTGCCAGCAGGATAACAGGGAACGGCTACACCTTC. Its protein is CASRITGNGYTF.

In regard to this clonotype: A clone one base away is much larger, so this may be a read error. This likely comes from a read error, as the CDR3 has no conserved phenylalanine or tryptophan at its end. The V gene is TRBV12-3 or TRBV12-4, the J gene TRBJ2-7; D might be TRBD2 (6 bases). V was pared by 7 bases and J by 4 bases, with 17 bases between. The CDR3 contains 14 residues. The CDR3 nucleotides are TGTGCCAGCACCCCGGGTGGAGGGACTTACGAGCAGTACCTC. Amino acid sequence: CASTPGGGTYEQYL.

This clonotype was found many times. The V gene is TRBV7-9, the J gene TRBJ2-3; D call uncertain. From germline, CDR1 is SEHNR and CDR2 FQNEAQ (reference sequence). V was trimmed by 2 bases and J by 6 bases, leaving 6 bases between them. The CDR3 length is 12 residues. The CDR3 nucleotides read TGTGCCAGCAGCTTACCATGGGATACGCAGTATTTT. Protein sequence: CASSLPWDTQYF.

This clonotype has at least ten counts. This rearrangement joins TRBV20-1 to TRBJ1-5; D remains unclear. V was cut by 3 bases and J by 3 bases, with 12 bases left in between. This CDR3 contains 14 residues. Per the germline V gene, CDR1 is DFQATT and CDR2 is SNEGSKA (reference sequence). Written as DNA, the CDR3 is TGCAGTGCTAGCAGCGGGATTCTCAATCAGCCCCAGCATTTT. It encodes CSASSGILNQPQHF.

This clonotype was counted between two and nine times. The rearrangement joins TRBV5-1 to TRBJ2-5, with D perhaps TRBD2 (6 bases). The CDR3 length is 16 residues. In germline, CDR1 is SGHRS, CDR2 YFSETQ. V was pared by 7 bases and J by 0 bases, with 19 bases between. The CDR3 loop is CASHLGASADQETQYF. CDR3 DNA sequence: TGCGCCAGCCATCTCGGTGCTAGCGCCGACCAAGAGACCCAGTACTTC.

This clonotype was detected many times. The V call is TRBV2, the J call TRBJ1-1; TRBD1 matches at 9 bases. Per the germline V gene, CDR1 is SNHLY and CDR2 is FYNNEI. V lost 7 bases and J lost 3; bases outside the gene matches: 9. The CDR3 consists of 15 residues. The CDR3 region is CASNRPGQGYTEAFF. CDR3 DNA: TGTGCCAGCAACAGACCGGGACAGGGTTACACTGAAGCTTTCTTT.

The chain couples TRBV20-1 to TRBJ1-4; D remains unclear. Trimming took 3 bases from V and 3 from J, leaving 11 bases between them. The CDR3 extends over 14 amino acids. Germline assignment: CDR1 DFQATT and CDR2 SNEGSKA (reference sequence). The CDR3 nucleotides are TGCAGTGCTAGCCGCGGGCAGGCTAATGAAAAACTGTTTTTT. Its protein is CSASRGQANEKLFF.

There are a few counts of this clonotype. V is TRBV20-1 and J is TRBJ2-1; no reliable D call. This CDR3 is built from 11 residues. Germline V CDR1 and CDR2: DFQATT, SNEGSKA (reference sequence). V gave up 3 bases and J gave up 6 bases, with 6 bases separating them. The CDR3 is CSARTSNEQFF. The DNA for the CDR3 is TGCAGTGCTAGGACCTCCAATGAGCAGTTCTTC.

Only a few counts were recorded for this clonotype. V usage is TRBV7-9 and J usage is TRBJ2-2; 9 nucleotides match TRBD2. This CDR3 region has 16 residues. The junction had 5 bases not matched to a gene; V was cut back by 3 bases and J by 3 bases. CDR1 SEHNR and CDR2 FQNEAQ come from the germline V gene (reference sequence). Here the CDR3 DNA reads TGTGCCAGCAGCTTGGCTAGCGGGGCCGACACCGGGGAGCTGTTTTTT. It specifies CASSLASGADTGELFF.

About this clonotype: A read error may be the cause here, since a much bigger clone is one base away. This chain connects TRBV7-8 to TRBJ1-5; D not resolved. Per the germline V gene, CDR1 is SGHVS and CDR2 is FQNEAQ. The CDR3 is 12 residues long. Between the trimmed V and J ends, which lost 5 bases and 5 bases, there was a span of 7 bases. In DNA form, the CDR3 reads TGTGCCAGCAGCGACGGGCATCAGCCCCAGCATTTT. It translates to CASSDGHQPQHF.